This entry concerns a single T cell receptor (beta chain). Clones were read by immunoSEQ multiplex PCR, and TCRdb kept only the in-frame ones, dropping some. The data show 1,500,000 or so clones, approximately 98.5% seen once. This specimen comes from a study of shared clonotypes between healthy human individuals. About the study: The plates for each donor numbered three CD4 naive, three CD4 memory, two CD8 naive and one CD8 memory.

Naive CD4+ cells were CD45RA-selected; the remaining cells were memory. The germline gives CDR1 MNHEY, CDR2 SVGAGI. The CDR3 totals 14 residues. V was clipped by 3 bases and J by 5 bases, with 13 bases between them. The chain combines TRBV6-5 with TRBJ1-1; D perhaps matches TRBD1 (6 bases). Source material: naive CD4+ T cells sorted from blood. Subset in this sample: CD45RA+ positively selected. The source of this sequence is a man aged 25-45 years in good health. The CDR3 region is CASSYSWRGTEAFF. CDR3 DNA: TGTGCCAGCAGTTATTCCTGGAGGGGGACTGAAGCTTTCTTT.